This T cell receptor (beta chain) appears in the sequencing data of a study of PD-L1 blockade in urothelial cancer. Background on the study: Anywhere from 0 to 3 prior chemotherapy regimens had been received by patients.

This sample's time point: pretreatment peripheral blood. The data were produced by immunoSEQ multiplex PCR, yet TCRdb's version contains in-frame clones alone and is incomplete. In the table there are roughly 49,000 clones, around 83% of which are singletons. The CDR3 spans 15 residues. From germline, CDR1 is SSHAT and CDR2 FNYEAQ (reference sequence). As to this clone: An end of the junction does not agree with germline; a read error may underlie this.

This chain joins TRBV7-7 and TRBJ2-7, with a weak D call TRBD1 (6 bases). Sequences were derived from PBMCs, sampled around atezolizumab (anti-PD-L1) treatment. The source is a man aged 55 to 70 with urothelial cancer. CDR3 residues: CASSYREGVPYEQYF. CDR3 bases: TGTGCTAGCAGCTACAGGGAAGGGGTCCCCTACGAGCAGTACTTC.